This T cell receptor beta chain was identified in a study of blood T cells in healthy people across ages. The authors ran a second PCR of about 7 to 11 cycles using a sample-barcoded 5' primer and a J-beta primer mix. TCRdb analysed the 5' RACE reads with MiXCR anew, one entry per CDR3 protein. The top ten clones hold less than 0.85% of a sample with more than 1,000,000 distinct CDR3 sequences, under 30% of them seen once. Per germline, CDR1 SGHTA and CDR2 FQGNSA. The V end was cut by 3 bases, the J end by 1 base, with 9 bases between. The CDR3 is 15 residues long. This clonotype was counted between two and nine times. The data also belong to a second study, concerning T cells of mothers and their children.

The chain couples TRBV7-2 to TRBJ2-2; the D gene could be TRBD1 or TRBD2 (5 bases each). The specimen was blood. The receptor was isolated from a girl aged 2 to 9 in good health. CDR3 in amino acids: CASSLGRVNTGELFF. The CDR3 DNA reads as TGTGCCAGCAGCTTGGGACGGGTGAACACCGGGGAGCTGTTTTTT.